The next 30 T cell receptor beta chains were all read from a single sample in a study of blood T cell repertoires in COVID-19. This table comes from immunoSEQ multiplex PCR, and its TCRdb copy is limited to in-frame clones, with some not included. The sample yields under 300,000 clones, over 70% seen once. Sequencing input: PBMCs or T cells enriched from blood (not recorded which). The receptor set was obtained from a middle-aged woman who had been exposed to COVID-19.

The CDR3 protein is CASSQGQTSGDIQYF. The CDR3 DNA sequence: TGCGCCAGCAGCCAAGGACAGACTAGCGGGGACATTCAGTACTTC. The rearrangement links TRBV4-3 to TRBJ2-4, with 11 bases aligning to TRBD2. The CDR3 has 15 residues. The germline gives CDR1 LGHNA, CDR2 YSLEER. V shed 1 base and J 8 bases; nucleotides not matched to a gene: 4.

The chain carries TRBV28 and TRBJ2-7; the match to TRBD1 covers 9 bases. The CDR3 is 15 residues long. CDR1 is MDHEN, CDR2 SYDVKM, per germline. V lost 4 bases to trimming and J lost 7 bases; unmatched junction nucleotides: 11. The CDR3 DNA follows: TGTGCCAGCAGTTCAGCGGGACAGGGTAGAGGGGAGCAGTACGTC. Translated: CASSSAGQGRGEQYV.

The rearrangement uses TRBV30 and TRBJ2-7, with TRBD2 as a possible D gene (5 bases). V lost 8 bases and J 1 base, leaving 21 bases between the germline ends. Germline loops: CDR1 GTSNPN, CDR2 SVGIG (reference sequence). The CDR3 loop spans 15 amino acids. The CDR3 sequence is CATGGGQNPSYEQYF. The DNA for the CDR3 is TGTGCCACCGGAGGCGGGCAGAATCCATCCTACGAGCAGTACTTC.

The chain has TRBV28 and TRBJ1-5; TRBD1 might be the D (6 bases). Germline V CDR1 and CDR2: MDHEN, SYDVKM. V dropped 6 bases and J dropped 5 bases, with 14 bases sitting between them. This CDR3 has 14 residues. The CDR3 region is CASRPGDLYQPQHF. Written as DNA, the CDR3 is TGTGCCAGCAGGCCAGGGGACCTTTATCAGCCCCAGCATTTT. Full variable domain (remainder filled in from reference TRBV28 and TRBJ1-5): DVKVTQSSRYLVKRTGEKVFLECVQDMDHENMFWYRQDPGLGLRLIYFSYDVKMKEKGDIPEGYSVSREKKERFSLILESASTNQTSMYLCASRPGDLYQPQHFGDGTRLSIL.

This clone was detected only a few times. DNA for the CDR3: TGTGCCAGCAGTTCGAAAGGGGGACCAACCTACAATGAGCAGTTCTTC. This sequence encodes CASSSKGGPTYNEQFF. The chain links TRBV6-2 or TRBV6-3 to TRBJ2-1, with a weak D call TRBD1 (6 bases). Trimming took 4 bases from V and 2 from J, leaving 15 bases between them. The germline V gene has CDR1 MNHEY and CDR2 SVGEGT. CDR3 length equals 16 residues.

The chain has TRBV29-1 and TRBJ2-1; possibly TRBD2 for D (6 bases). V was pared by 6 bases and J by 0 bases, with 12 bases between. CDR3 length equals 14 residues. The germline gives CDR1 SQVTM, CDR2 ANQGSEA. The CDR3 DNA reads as TGCAGCGTCGGGGGTCTTACCTCCTACAATGAGCAGTTCTTC. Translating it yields CSVGGLTSYNEQFF.

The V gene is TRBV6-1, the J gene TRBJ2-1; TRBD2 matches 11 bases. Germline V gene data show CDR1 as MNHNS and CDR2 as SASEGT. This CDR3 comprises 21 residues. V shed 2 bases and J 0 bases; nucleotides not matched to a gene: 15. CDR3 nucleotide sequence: TGTGCCAGCAGTGAACGACCTCCGGGACTAGCGGTAGCGAGCTCCTACAATGAGCAGTTCTTC. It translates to CASSERPPGLAVASSYNEQFF.

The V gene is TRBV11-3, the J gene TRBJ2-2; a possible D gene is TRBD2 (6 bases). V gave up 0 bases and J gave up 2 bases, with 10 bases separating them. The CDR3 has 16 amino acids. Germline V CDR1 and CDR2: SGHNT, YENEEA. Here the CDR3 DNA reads TGTGCCAGCAGCTTAGAGGCTAGCGTAAACACCGGGGAGCTGTTTTTT. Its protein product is CASSLEASVNTGELFF.

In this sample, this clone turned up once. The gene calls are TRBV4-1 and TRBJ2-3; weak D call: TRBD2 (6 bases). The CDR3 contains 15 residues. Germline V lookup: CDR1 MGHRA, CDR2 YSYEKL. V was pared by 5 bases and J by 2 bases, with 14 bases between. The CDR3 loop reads CASSGTGEITDTQYF. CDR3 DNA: TGCGCCAGCAGCGGCACGGGGGAGATCACAGATACGCAGTATTTT.

CDR3 amino acids: CASSFAGLGNEKLFF. DNA for the CDR3: TGTGCCAGCAGCTTCGCAGGGCTGGGGAATGAAAAACTGTTTTTT. The chain couples TRBV7-2 to TRBJ1-4; tentative D call: TRBD1 (5 bases). CDR3 length: 15 amino acids. Trimming removed 3 bases at V and 5 bases at J, with 13 bases between. Looked up from germline, CDR1 is SGHTA and CDR2 is FQGNSA.

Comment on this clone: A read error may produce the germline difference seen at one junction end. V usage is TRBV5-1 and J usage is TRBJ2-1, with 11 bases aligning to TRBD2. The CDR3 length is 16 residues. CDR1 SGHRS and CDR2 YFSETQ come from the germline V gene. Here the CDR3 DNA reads TGTGCCAGCAGCTCCGAGACTAGCGGGATAGGGAATGAGCAGTTCTTC. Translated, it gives CASSSETSGIGNEQFF.

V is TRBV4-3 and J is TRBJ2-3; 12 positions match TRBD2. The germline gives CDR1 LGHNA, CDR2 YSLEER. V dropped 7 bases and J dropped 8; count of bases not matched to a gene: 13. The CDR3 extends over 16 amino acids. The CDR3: CASKLAGGSPAGTQYF. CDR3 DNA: TGCGCCAGCAAACTAGCGGGGGGCTCCCCAGCGGGTACGCAGTATTTT.

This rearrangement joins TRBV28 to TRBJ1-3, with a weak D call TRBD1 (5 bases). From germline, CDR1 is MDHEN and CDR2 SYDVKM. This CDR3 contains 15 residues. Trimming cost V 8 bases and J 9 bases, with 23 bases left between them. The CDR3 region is CASRGLGLKRSTIYF. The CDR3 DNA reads TGTGCCAGCCGTGGGTTGGGACTGAAACGGAGCACCATATATTTT.

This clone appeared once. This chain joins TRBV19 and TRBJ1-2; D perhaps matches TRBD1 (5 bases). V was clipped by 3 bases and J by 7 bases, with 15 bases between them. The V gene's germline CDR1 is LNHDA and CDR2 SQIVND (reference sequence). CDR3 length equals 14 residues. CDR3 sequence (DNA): TGTGCCAGTAGTATCGAACCACGGGGGGGTGGCTACACCTTC. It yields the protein CASSIEPRGGGYTF.

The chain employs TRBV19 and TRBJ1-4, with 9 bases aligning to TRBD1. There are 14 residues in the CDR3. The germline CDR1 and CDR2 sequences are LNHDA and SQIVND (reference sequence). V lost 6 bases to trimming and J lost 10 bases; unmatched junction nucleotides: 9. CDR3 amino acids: CASRAQGARGKLFF. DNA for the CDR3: TGTGCCAGTAGGGCACAGGGGGCGCGGGGAAAACTGTTTTTT. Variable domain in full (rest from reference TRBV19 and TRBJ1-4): DGGITQSPKYLFRKEGQNVTLSCEQNLNHDAMYWYRQDPGQGLRLIYYSQIVNDFQKGDIAEGYSVSREKKESFPLTVTSAQKNPTAFYLCASRAQGARGKLFFGSGTQLSVL.

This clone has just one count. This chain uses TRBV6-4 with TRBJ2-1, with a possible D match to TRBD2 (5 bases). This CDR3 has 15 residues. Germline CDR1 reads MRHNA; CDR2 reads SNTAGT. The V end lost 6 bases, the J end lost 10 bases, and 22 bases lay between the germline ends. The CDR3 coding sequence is TGTGCCAGCAGCGTTACACCCACTGCCATAGCGGAGCAGTTCTTC. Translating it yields CASSVTPTAIAEQFF.

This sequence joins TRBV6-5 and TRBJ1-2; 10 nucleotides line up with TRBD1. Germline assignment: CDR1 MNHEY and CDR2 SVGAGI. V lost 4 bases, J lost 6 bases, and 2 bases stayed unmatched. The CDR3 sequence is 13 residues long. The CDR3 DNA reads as TGTGCCAGCAGTTTGGGACAGGGGAATGGCTACACCTTC. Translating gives CASSLGQGNGYTF.

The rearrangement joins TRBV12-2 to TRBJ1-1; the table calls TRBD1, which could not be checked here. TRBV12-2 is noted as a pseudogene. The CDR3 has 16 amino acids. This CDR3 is CASRPLWGTANTEAFF. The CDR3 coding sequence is TGTGCAAGTCGCCCTCTTTGGGGGACAGCGAACACTGAAGCTTTCTTT.

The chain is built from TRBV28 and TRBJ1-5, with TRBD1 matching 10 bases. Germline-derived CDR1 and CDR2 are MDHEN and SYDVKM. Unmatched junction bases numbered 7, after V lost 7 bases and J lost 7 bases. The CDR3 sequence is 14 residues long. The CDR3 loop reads CASMRQGAGQPQHF. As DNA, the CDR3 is TGTGCCAGCATGCGACAGGGGGCAGGACAGCCCCAGCATTTT.

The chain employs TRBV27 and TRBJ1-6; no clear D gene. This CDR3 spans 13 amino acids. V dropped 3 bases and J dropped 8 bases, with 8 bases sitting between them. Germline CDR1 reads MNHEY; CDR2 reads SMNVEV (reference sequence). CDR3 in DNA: TGTGCCAGCAGTTTTATCGAGGATTCACCCCTCCACTTT. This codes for CASSFIEDSPLHF.

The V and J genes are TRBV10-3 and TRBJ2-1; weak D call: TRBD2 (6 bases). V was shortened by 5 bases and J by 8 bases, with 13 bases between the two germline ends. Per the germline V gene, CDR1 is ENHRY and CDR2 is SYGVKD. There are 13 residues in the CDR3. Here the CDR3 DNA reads TGTGCCATCAGTCCGGGGGAGCGGGATGAGCAGTTCTTC. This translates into CAISPGERDEQFF.

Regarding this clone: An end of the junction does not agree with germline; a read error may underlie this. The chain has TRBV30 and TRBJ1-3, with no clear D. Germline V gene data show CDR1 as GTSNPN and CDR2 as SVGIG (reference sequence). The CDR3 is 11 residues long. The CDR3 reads CSGNSGNTIYF. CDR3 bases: TGCAGCGGGAACTCTGGAAACACCATATATTTT.

CDR3 nucleotides: TGTGCCAGCAGCTTAACACCTCTCCGCGAGCAGTTCTTC. The encoded protein is CASSLTPLREQFF. The V and J genes are TRBV11-3 and TRBJ2-1; D gene unclear. The CDR3 spans 13 residues. The V end was cut by 2 bases, the J end by 10 bases, with 12 bases between. Germline V gene sequence: CDR1 SGHNT, CDR2 YENEEA.

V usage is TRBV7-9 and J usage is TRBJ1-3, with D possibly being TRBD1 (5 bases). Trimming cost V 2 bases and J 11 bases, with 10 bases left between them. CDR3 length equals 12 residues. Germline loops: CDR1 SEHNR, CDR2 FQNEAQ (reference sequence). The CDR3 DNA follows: TGTGCCAGCAGCTTACCGGGGGGAGCCATATATTTT. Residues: CASSLPGGAIYF.

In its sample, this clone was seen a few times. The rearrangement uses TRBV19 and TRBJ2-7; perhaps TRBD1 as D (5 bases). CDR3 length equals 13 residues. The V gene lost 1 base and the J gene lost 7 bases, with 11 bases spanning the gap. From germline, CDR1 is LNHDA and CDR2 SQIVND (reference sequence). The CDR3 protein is CASSIGRGGEQYV. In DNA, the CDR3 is TGTGCCAGTAGTATAGGAAGGGGCGGAGAGCAGTACGTC.

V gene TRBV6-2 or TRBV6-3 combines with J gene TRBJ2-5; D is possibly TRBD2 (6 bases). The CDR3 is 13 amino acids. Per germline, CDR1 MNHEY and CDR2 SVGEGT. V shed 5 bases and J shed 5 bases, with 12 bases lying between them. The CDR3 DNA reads TGTGCCAGCAGTCGCACAAGCGGGGAGACCCAGTACTTC. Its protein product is CASSRTSGETQYF.

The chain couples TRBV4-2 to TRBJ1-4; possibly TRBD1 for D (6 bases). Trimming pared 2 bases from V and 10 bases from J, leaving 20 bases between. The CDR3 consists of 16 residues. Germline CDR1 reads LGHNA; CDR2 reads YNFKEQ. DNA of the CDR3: TGTGCCAGCAGCCAACTCGACAGGTCGGACATGGTAAAACTGTTTTTT. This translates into CASSQLDRSDMVKLFF.

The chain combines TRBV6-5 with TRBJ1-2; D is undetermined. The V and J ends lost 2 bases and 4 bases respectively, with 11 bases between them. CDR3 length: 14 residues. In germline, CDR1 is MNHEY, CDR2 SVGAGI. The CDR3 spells CASSYDTVSYGYTF. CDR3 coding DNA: TGTGCCAGCAGTTACGATACAGTTAGCTATGGCTACACCTTC.

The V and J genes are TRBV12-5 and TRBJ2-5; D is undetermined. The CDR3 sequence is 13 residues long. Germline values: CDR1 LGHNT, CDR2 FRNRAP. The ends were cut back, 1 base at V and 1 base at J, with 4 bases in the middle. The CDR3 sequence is CASGLDSQETQYF. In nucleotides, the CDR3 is TGTGCTAGTGGTTTGGACAGCCAAGAGACCCAGTACTTC.

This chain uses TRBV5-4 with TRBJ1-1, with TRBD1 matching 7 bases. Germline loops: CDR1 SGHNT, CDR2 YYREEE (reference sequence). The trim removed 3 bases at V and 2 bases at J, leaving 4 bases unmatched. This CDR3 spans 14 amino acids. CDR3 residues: CASSSDRLNTEAFF. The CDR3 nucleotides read TGTGCCAGCAGCTCGGACAGGCTCAACACTGAAGCTTTCTTT.